One sample yielded the 28 T cell receptor beta chains listed below, sequenced in a study of CD8+CD57+ T cells in acquired aplastic anemia. Genomic DNA acted as the template from which TCR beta VDJ combination and CDR3 sequence profiling were carried out. MiXCR was run by TCRdb on the reads, yielding one entry per CDR3 protein. This table has approximately 380,000 distinct CDR3 sequences, 65% to 75% appearing once. The specimen was sorted CD4+, CD8+, or CD8+CD57+ T cells (not recorded which) from PBMCs. The receptors originated from a human donor in good health, serving as a control.

The sample holds many counts of this clonotype. The genes are TRBV19 and TRBJ2-7; 7 bases match TRBD2. This CDR3 region has 14 residues. Germline CDR1 is LNHDA and CDR2 is SQIVND (reference sequence). The junction had 11 bases not matched to a gene; V was cut back by 8 bases and J by 4 bases. CDR3 in amino acids: CASSREGITYEQYF. The DNA of the CDR3 is TGTGCCAGTTCGAGGGAGGGGATAACATACGAGCAGTACTTC.

For the CDR3, the DNA is TGCAGTGCTATCTTGTCCTATAATTCATATTTT. It specifies CSAILSYNSYF. The V and J genes are TRBV20-1 and TRBJ2-3, with unresolved D. The length of the CDR3 is 11 residues. Germline V gene sequence: CDR1 DFQATT, CDR2 SNEGSKA (reference sequence). V was cut by 4 bases and J by 15 bases, with 17 bases left in between.

The gene calls are TRBV7-3 and TRBJ1-3; D remains unclear. The CDR3 has 17 amino acids. Trimming stripped 5 bases from V and 10 bases from J, with 27 bases between. Germline lookup yields CDR1 SGHTA and CDR2 FQGTGA. The CDR3 loop is CASSMSGESSYEQTIYF. In DNA, the CDR3 is TGTGCCAGCAGCATGAGCGGGGAAAGCTCCTACGAGCAGACCATATATTTT. The full variable domain, rest sourced from reference TRBV7-3 and TRBJ1-3, is GAGVSQTPSNKVTEKGKYVELRCDPISGHTALYWYRQSLGQGPEFLIYFQGTGAADDSGLPNDRFFAVRPEGSVSTLKIQRTERGDSAVYLCASSMSGESSYEQTIYFGEGSWLTVV.

The chain recombines TRBV6-4 with TRBJ2-3, with D uncertain. This CDR3 has 15 amino acids. CDR1 MRHNA and CDR2 SNTAGT come from the germline V gene. Trimming cost V 3 bases and J 6 bases, with 16 bases left between them. In DNA, the CDR3 is TGTGCCAGCAGTGATGGGCCCGACACGGGCGATACGCAGTATTTT. This codes for CASSDGPDTGDTQYF.

This clonotype was counted many times. The gene calls are TRBV20-1 and TRBJ2-7, with 12 bases lining up with TRBD1. The germline V gene encodes CDR1 DFQATT and CDR2 SNEGSKA (reference sequence). Trimming at V came to 0 bases and at J to 7 bases, leaving 13 bases not matched to a gene. CDR3 length: 17 residues. This CDR3 reads CSARDALGDRGLREQYF. The CDR3 bases are TGCAGTGCTAGAGATGCCTTAGGGGACAGGGGGCTGAGAGAGCAGTACTTC.

A single count supports this clonotype. The conserved final phenylalanine or tryptophan is absent from the CDR3, which likely points to a read error. The limits of the CDR3 on the DNA are not certain, so only TCRdb's listed CDR3 is given. The gene calls are TRBV9 and TRBJ2-7. Per the germline V gene, CDR1 is SGDLS and CDR2 is YYNGEE. The CDR3 numbers 12 amino acids, ends counted. The CDR3 loop reads CATSGPTYGEYL.

On this clonotype itself: Its ends do not fully match the called genes, so a read error is possible. This CDR3 reads CASSLEPGGSSPDHF. CDR3 sequence (DNA): TGCGCCAGCAGCTTGGAGCCCGGGGGAAGCTCACCCGACCACTTT. The V and J genes are TRBV2 and TRBJ1-6; the D gene is possibly TRBD1 (5 bases). Per the germline V gene, CDR1 is SNHLY and CDR2 is FYNNEI. The CDR3 sequence is 15 residues long. Drawing the rest from reference TRBV2 and TRBJ1-6, the complete variable domain is EPEVTQTPSHQVTQMGQEVILRCVPISNHLYFYWYRQILGQKVEFLVSFYNNEISEKSEIFDDQFSVERPDGSNFTLKIRSTKLEDSAMYFCASSLEPGGSSPDHFGNGTRLTVT.

The rearrangement joins TRBV11-1 to TRBJ2-1, with TRBD2 matching 8 bases. The germline V gene has CDR1 SGHAT and CDR2 FQDESV (reference sequence). V gave up 9 bases and J gave up 6 bases; unmatched junction bases: 13. The CDR3 covers 15 residues. The CDR3 DNA follows: TGTGCCAGTAGCCCCCCGGGACTAGTGGCCAATGAGCAGTTCTTC. Its translation is CASSPPGLVANEQFF.

As to this clonotype: Compared with germline, one end of the junction differs, possibly owing to a read error. The chain joins TRBV5-1 to TRBJ2-5; 8 positions agree with TRBD2. There are 13 residues in the CDR3. Germline V gives CDR1 SGHRS, CDR2 YFSETQ. In DNA form, the CDR3 reads TGCGCCAGCGCAAAGCGGGGGCGGGAGATCCAGTACTTC. It yields the protein CASAKRGREIQYF.

J is TRBJ2-7 and V is TRBV2; 10 nucleotides line up with TRBD1. Germline-derived CDR1 and CDR2 are SNHLY and FYNNEI. There are 15 residues in the CDR3. Trimming took 2 bases from V and 5 from J; bases not matched to a gene: 6. CDR3 protein: CASSEPGQGENEQYF. In DNA form, the CDR3 reads TGTGCCAGCAGTGAACCCGGACAGGGGGAAAACGAGCAGTACTTC.

This clonotype has just a few counts. The chain is built from TRBV9 and TRBJ1-2, with D possibly matching TRBD1 (5 bases). The CDR3 is 14 amino acids. Germline CDR1 and CDR2: SGDLS and YYNGEE. Trimming took 2 bases from V and 2 from J, leaving 10 bases between them. The chain's CDR3 is CASSVGQGNYGYTF. CDR3 nucleotides: TGTGCCAGCAGCGTGGGGCAGGGCAACTATGGCTACACCTTC.

The V and J genes are TRBV20-1 and TRBJ2-5, with TRBD2 identical over 7 bases. Trimming cost V 7 bases and J 4 bases; bases outside gene matches: 9. The CDR3 extends over 13 amino acids. Germline V gene sequence: CDR1 DFQATT, CDR2 SNEGSKA (reference sequence). The CDR3 loop is CSVRKGGGETQYF. The CDR3 bases are TGCAGTGTCCGAAAGGGCGGGGGAGAGACCCAGTACTTC.

This clonotype was recorded many times. The V gene is TRBV20-1, the J gene TRBJ2-1, with TRBD1 as a possible D gene (6 bases). Germline V gene sequence: CDR1 DFQATT, CDR2 SNEGSKA (reference sequence). The CDR3 has 13 amino acids. Trimming took 8 bases from V and 5 from J, leaving 16 bases between them. In DNA form, the CDR3 reads TGCAGTTACGACAGCAGGGGCGACAATGAGCAGTTCTTC. The encoded protein is CSYDSRGDNEQFF.

This sequence joins TRBV5-6 and TRBJ2-7; D possibly corresponds to TRBD2 (5 bases). CDR1 is SGHDT, CDR2 YYEEEE, per germline. V was cut by 5 bases and J by 2 bases, with 17 bases left in between. This CDR3 spans 15 amino acids. In nucleotides, the CDR3 is TGTGCCAGCAGTCCGGCCCTAGCCCCTCCCTACGAGCAGTACTTC. Its protein is CASSPALAPPYEQYF.

Note on this clonotype: The junction departs from germline at one end; a sequencing error may be responsible. The chain links TRBV7-2 to TRBJ1-2; D gene ambiguous. The length of the CDR3 is 15 residues. Germline V gene data show CDR1 as SGHTA and CDR2 as FQGNSA. CDR3 bases: TGTGCCAGCAGCCCGTCCGGGGTTGTGTTCCTAGAAGCTTCCTTC. It yields the protein CASSPSGVVFLEASF.

The chain is built from TRBV29-1 and TRBJ2-2; weak D call: TRBD2 (5 bases). The V and J ends lost 4 bases and 6 bases respectively, with 9 bases between them. Germline V gene lookup returns CDR1 SQVTM and CDR2 ANQGSEA. This CDR3 region has 12 residues. The CDR3: CSVGSGAGELFF. In nucleotides, the CDR3 is TGCAGCGTTGGTTCCGGGGCCGGGGAGCTGTTTTTT.

V is TRBV2 and J is TRBJ2-1; tentatively, D is TRBD1 (5 bases). Germline CDR1 is SNHLY and CDR2 is FYNNEI. This CDR3 has 14 amino acids. V was cut by 1 base and J by 6 bases, with 10 bases left in between. CDR3 region: CASSEGFQGNEQFF. DNA of the CDR3: TGTGCCAGCAGTGAAGGTTTTCAGGGCAATGAGCAGTTCTTC. Filled out from reference TRBV2 and TRBJ2-1, the complete variable domain reads EPEVTQTPSHQVTQMGQEVILRCVPISNHLYFYWYRQILGQKVEFLVSFYNNEISEKSEIFDDQFSVERPDGSNFTLKIRSTKLEDSAMYFCASSEGFQGNEQFFGPGTRLTVL.

The V and J genes are TRBV20-1 and TRBJ2-7; 7 positions match TRBD1. The ends lost 6 bases at V and 0 bases at J; junction bases unmatched: 5. CDR3 length: 13 residues. Germline V gives CDR1 DFQATT, CDR2 SNEGSKA (reference sequence). The CDR3 DNA reads as TGCAGTGCAGCCGGGACAGACTCCTACGAGCAGTACTTC. Translation: CSAAGTDSYEQYF.

The CDR3 loop reads CAWSLGWDTQYF. The CDR3 DNA follows: TGTGCCTGGAGTCTAGGGTGGGATACGCAGTATTTT. The chain joins TRBV30 to TRBJ2-3; D remains ambiguous. V was pared by 2 bases and J by 6 bases, with 9 bases between. The CDR3 loop spans 12 amino acids. CDR1 is GTSNPN, CDR2 SVGIG, per germline (reference sequence).

This clonotype showed up many times. The chain links TRBV3-1 to TRBJ2-1, with D uncertain. Germline V CDR1 and CDR2: LGHDT, YNNKEL (reference sequence). Deletions cut 0 bases from V and 6 bases from J, with 6 bases between. CDR3 length: 13 residues. CDR3 nucleotides: TGTGCCAGCAGCCAAGAGGGAACCAATGAGCAGTTCTTC. Translating it yields CASSQEGTNEQFF.

Details on this clonotype: The CDR3 does not end in the conserved phenylalanine or tryptophan, so this is likely a read error. Because the CDR3's place on the DNA is in doubt, the DNA is left out and the CDR3 is given as listed by TCRdb. The rearrangement links TRBV19 to TRBJ2-7; the D call in the table, TRBD2, was not verified against the DNA. With termini counted, the CDR3 has 15 amino acids. CDR1 and CDR2 (germline): LNHDA, SQIVND (reference sequence). Here the CDR3 reads CASSLEPSSPLHFYH.

CDR3 region: CASGGTGGELFF. The CDR3 DNA follows: TGTGCCAGCGGCGGGACAGGGGGGGAGCTGTTTTTT. The chain is built from TRBV7-9 and TRBJ2-2; TRBD1 aligns across 9 bases. CDR3 length: 12 amino acids. J was trimmed by 8 bases and V by 8 bases; bases with no gene match: 3. Germline V gene sequence: CDR1 SEHNR, CDR2 FQNEAQ (reference sequence).

The chain couples TRBV2 to TRBJ1-2; D ambiguous. The V end was cut by 7 bases, the J end by 4 bases, with 16 bases between. The length of the CDR3 is 14 residues. Germline lookup yields CDR1 SNHLY and CDR2 FYNNEI. The CDR3 sequence: CASNLGIAGYGYTF. CDR3 sequence (DNA): TGTGCCAGCAATTTGGGAATCGCGGGCTATGGCTACACCTTC.

On this clonotype itself: One junction end does not reproduce the germline sequence, and a read error may be involved. The V call is TRBV7-9, the J call TRBJ2-5, with unresolved D. Germline V gives CDR1 SEHNR, CDR2 FQNEAQ (reference sequence). This CDR3 region has 15 residues. Here the CDR3 reads CASTEWSLYHGSQYF. In nucleotides, the CDR3 is TGCGCCAGCACGGAGTGGTCGCTATACCATGGGTCCCAGTACTTC.

Turning to this clonotype: Because the CDR3 is missing its conserved closing phenylalanine or tryptophan, this is likely a read error. It is unclear where the CDR3 begins or ends on the DNA, so no DNA is shown, and the CDR3 is as TCRdb lists it. V gene TRBV9 combines with J gene TRBJ2-7; the table names TRBD1, a call not compared with the DNA. The CDR3 is 13 amino acids in total, end residues counted. Germline values: CDR1 SGDLS, CDR2 YYNGEE. CDR3 sequence reads: CASSLTQGADGYI.

There are many counts of this clonotype. This chain connects TRBV2 to TRBJ1-2; possibly TRBD1 for D (6 bases). The V gene's germline CDR1 is SNHLY and CDR2 FYNNEI. The CDR3 totals 14 residues. V gave up 6 bases and J gave up 6 bases, with 17 bases separating them. The CDR3 protein is CASSPTGYLNGYTF. The CDR3 DNA reads as TGTGCCAGCAGCCCGACAGGATACCTAAATGGCTACACCTTC.

This clonotype came up once. The V and J genes are TRBV10-2 and TRBJ2-5; D assignment may be TRBD1 or TRBD2 (6 bases each). The length of the CDR3 is 12 residues. Germline CDR1 WSHSY, CDR2 SAAADI. V was trimmed by 8 bases and J by 7 bases, leaving 14 bases between them. CDR3 amino acids: CASGGGVGTQYF. The CDR3 DNA reads as TGCGCCAGCGGGGGCGGGGTCGGGACCCAGTACTTC.

This chain connects TRBV20-1 to TRBJ1-5; D not certain. V gave up 1 base and J gave up 7 bases, with 11 bases separating them. Germline V gene data show CDR1 as DFQATT and CDR2 as SNEGSKA (reference sequence). This CDR3 is 13 amino acids long. For the CDR3, the DNA is TGCAGTGCTAGAGGGGAGGTGGGCCAGCCCCAGCATTTT. Translated: CSARGEVGQPQHF.